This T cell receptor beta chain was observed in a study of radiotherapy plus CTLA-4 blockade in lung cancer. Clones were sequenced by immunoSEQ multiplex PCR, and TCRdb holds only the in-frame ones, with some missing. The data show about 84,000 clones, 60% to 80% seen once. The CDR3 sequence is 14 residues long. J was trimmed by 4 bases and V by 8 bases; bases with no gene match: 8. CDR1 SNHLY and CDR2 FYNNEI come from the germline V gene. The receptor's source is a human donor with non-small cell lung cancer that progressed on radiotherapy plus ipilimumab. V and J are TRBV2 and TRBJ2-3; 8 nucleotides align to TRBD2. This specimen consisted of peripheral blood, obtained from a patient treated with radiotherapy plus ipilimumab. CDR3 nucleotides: TGTGCCAGCCGGACTAGCCCCGGTCCAGATACGCAGTATTTT. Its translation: CASRTSPGPDTQYF.